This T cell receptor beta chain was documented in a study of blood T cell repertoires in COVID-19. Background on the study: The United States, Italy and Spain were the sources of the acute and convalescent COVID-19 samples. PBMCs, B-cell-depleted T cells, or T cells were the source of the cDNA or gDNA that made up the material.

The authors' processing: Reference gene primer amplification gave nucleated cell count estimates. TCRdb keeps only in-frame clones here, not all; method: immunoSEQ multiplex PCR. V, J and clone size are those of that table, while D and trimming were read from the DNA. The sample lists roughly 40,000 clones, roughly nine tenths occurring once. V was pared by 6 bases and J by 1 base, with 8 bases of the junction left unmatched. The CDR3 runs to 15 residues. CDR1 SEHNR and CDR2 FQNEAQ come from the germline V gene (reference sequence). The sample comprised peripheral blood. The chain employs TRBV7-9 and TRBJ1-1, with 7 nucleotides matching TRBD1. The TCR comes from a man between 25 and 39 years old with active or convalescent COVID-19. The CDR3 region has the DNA TGTGCCAGCAGAGCGACAGGGCACCAGAACACTGAAGCTTTCTTT. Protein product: CASRATGHQNTEAFF.